The present T cell receptor beta chain was sequenced within a study of CD8 T cells in ankylosing spondylitis. Study-wide points: Before this, some motif variants had been reported in reactive arthritis synovial fluid and blood. The study looked at matched synovial fluid samples from ankylosing spondylitis patients. Disease-linked clones were reported to be significantly enriched there. Clones linked to disease, bearing a CD8+ phenotype, were relatively rare in peripheral blood. About 8 highly homologous variants made up a TCR beta motif, and this motif appeared characteristic of ankylosing spondylitis blood.

As concerns this clonotype: No antigen is known for it.

Germline assignment: CDR1 SGHTA and CDR2 FQGNSA. Trimming at V came to 1 base and at J to 1 base, leaving 6 bases not matched to a gene. The CDR3 has 17 amino acids. By quantitative 5'-RACE with molecular barcodes, the TCR beta libraries were made. TCRdb recomputed calls from the 5' RACE reads with MiXCR, one row per CDR3 protein. Among fewer than 400,000 distinct CDR3 sequences listed, approximately 20% were seen once. Input material: blood, either unsorted or a sorted T cell fraction (not recorded which). The clonotype was recovered from a male donor with ankylosing spondylitis. The gene calls are TRBV7-2 and TRBJ2-7; 11 bases agree with TRBD2. The CDR3 DNA follows: TGTGCCAGCAGCTTAGGGGGGGGACTAGCGGATTCCTACGAGCAGTACTTC. Translation: CASSLGGGLADSYEQYF.